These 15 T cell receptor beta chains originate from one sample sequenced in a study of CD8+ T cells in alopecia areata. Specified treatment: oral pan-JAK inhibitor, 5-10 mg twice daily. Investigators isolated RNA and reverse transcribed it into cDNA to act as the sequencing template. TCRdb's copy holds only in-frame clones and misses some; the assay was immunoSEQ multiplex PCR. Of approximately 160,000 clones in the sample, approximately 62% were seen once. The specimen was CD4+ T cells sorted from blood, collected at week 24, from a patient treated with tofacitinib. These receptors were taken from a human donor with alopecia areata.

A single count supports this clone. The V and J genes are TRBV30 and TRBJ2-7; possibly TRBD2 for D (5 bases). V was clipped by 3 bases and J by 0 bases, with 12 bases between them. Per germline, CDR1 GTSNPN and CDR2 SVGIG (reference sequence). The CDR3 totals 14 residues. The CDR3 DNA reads TGTGCCTGGAGACGGATGACTAACTCCTACGAGCAGTACTTC. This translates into CAWRRMTNSYEQYF. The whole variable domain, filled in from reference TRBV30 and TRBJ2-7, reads SQTIHQWPATLVQPVGSPLSLECTVEGTSNPNLYWYRQAAGRGLQLLFYSVGIGQISSEVPQNLSASRPQDRQFILSSKKLLLSDSGFYLCAWRRMTNSYEQYFGPGTRLTVT.

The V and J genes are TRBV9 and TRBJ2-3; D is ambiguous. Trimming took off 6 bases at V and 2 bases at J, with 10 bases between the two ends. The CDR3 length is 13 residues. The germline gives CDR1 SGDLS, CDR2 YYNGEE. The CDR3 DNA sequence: TGTGCCAGCACCGGTGGGCCCACAGATACGCAGTATTTT. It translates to CASTGGPTDTQYF. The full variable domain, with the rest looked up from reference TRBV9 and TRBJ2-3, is DSGVTQTPKHLITATGQRVTLRCSPRSGDLSVYWYQQSLDQGLQFLIQYYNGEERAKGNILERFSAQQFPDLHSELNLSSLELGDSALYFCASTGGPTDTQYFGPGTRLTVL.

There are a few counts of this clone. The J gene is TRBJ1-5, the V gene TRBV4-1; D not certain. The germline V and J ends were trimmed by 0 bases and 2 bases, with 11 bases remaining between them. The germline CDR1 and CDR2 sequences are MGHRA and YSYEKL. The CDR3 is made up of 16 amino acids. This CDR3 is CASSQDGGIGNQPQHF. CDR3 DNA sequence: TGCGCCAGCAGCCAAGATGGAGGGATTGGCAATCAGCCCCAGCATTTT.

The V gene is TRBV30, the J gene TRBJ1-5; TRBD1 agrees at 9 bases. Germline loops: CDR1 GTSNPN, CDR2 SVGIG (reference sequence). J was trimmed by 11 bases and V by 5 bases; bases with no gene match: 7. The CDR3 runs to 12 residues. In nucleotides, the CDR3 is TGTGCCTGGGACACGGGGACAGGGACCCAGCATTTT. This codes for CAWDTGTGTQHF.

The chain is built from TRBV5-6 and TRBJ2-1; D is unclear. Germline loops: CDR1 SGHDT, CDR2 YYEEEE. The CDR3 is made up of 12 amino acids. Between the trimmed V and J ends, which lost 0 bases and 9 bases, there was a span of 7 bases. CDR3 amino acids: CASSLAGPEQFF. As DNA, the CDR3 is TGTGCCAGCAGCTTGGCTGGGCCTGAGCAGTTCTTC.

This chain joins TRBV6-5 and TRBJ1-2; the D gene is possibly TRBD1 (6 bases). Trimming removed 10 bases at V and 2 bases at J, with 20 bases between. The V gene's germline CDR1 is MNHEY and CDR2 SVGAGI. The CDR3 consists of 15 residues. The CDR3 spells CAIRGADRSNYGYTF. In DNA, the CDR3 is TGTGCCATCAGGGGTGCGGACAGATCGAACTATGGCTACACCTTC.

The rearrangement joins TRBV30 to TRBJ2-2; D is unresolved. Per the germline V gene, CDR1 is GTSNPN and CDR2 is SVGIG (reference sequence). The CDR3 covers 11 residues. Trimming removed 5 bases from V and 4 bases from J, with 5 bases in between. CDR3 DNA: TGTGCCTGGGGTAGCACCGGGGAGCTGTTTTTT. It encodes CAWGSTGELFF.

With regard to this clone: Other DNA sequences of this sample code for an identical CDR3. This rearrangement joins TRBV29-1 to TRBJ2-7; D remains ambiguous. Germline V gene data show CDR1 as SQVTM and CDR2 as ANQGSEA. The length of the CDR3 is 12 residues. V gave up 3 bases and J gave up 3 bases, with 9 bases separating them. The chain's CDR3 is CSVESGSYEQYF. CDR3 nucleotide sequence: TGCAGCGTTGAGTCAGGCAGCTACGAGCAGTACTTC.

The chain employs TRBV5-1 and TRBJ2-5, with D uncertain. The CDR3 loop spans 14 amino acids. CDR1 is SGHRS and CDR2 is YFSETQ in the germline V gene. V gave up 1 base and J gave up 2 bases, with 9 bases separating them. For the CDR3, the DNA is TGCGCCAGCAGCTTGAAAATCCCGCAAGAGACCCAGTACTTC. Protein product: CASSLKIPQETQYF.

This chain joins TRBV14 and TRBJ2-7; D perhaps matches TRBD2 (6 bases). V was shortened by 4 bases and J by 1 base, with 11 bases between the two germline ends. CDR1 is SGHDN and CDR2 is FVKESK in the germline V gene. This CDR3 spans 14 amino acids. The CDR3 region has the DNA TGTGCCAGCAGCCGTATGGGGGGTTCCTACGAGCAGTACTTC. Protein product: CASSRMGGSYEQYF.

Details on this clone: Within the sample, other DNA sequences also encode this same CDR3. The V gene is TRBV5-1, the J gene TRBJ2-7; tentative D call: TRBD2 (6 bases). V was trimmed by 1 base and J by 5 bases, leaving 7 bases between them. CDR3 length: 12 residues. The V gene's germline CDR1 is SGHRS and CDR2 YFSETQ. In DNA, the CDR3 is TGCGCCAGCAGCTTGACGGGGGACGAGCAGTACTTC. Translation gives CASSLTGDEQYF.

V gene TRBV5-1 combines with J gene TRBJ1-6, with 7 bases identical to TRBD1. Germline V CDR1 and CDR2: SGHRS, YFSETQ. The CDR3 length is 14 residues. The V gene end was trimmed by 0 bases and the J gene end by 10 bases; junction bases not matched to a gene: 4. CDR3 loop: CASSLGQGGSPLHF. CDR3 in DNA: TGCGCCAGCAGCTTGGGACAGGGAGGATCACCCCTCCACTTT.

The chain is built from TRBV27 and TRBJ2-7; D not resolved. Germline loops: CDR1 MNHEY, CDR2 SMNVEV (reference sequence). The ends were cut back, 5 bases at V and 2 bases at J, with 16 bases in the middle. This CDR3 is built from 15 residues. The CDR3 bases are TGTGCCAGCAGTCTCTCGCTAGTTAGCCCCTACGAGCAGTACTTC. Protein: CASSLSLVSPYEQYF.

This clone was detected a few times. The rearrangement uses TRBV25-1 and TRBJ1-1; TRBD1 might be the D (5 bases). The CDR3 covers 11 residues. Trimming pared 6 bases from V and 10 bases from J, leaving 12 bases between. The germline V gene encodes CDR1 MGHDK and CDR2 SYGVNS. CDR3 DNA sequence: TGTGCCAGCAGGGCGGGGCAAGGAGCTTTCTTT. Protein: CASRAGQGAFF. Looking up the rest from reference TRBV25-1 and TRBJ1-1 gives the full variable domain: EADIYQTPRYLVIGTGKKITLECSQTMGHDKMYWYQQDPGMELHLIHYSYGVNSTEKGDLSSESTVSRIRTEHFPLTLESARPSHTSQYLCASRAGQGAFFGQGTRLTVV.

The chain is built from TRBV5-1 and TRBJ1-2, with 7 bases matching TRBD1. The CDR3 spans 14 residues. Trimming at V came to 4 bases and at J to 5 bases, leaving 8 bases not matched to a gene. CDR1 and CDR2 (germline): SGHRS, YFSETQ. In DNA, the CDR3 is TGCGCCAGCAGCCCCGACAGGGAGACATATGGCTACACCTTC. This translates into CASSPDRETYGYTF.